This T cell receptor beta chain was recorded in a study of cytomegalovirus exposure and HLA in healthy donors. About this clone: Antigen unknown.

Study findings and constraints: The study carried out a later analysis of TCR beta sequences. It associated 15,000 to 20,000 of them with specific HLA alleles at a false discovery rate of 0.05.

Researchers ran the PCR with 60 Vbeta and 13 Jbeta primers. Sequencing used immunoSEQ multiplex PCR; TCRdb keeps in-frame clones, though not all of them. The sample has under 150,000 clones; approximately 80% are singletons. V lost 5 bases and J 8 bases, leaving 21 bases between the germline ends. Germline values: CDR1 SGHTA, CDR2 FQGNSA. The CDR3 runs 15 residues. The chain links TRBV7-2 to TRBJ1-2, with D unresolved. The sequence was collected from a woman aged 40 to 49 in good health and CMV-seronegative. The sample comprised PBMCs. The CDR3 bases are TGTGCCAGCAGCGCACGTCAGGCCGGGGTGGGCGGCTACACCTTC. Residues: CASSARQAGVGGYTF.